The present entry profiles one TCR beta chain with its context. The data belong to a study of lymphopenia after photon versus proton radiotherapy. Here immunoSEQ multiplex PCR was the method, and the copy in TCRdb shows in-frame clones only, minus some. Of 30,000 to 40,000 clones listed, under 90% are singletons. The specimen comprised peripheral blood, sampled from a patient treated with proton-based radiotherapy. This TCR came from a woman in her seventies with pancreatic cancer.

The CDR3 nucleotides read TGTGCCAGCAGCCCGCATGGCGACTCCACCTACGAGCAGTACTTC. Its protein is CASSPHGDSTYEQYF. This chain connects TRBV28 to TRBJ2-7; D unclear. The CDR3 totals 15 residues. V dropped 6 bases and J dropped 2 bases, with 17 bases sitting between them. Germline V gene data show CDR1 as MDHEN and CDR2 as SYDVKM.